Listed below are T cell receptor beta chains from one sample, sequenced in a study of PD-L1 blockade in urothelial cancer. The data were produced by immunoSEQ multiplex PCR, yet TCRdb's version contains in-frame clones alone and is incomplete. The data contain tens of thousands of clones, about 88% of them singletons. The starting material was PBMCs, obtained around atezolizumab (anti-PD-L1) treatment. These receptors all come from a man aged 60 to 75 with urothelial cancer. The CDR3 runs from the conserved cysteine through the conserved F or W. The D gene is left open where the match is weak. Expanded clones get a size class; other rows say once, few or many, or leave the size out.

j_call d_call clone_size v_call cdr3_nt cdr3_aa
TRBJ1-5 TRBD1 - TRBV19 TGTGCCAGTAGTTCTATGGCAGGGGGCAGTCAGCCCCAGCATTTT CASSSMAGGSQPQHF
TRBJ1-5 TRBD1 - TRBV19 TGTGCCAGTACCTTTTCCGGGACAGATATTCCGCCCCAGCATTTT CASTFSGTDIPPQHF
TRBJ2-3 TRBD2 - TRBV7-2 TGTGCCAGCAGCTTAAGACTAGCGGGGGCAGATACGCAGTATTTT CASSLRLAGADTQYF
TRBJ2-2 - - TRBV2 TGTGCCAGCGGCGCAGACAGATTACCGAACACCGGGGAGCTGTTTTTT CASGADRLPNTGELFF
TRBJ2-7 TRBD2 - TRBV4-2 TGTGCCAGCAGCCAAGAAGTCGCTAGCGGGAACTACGAGCAGTACTTC CASSQEVASGNYEQYF
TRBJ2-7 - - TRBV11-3 TGTGCCAGCAGCTTCACAGGGACCTACGAGCAGTACTTC CASSFTGTYEQYF
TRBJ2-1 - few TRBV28 TGTGCCAGCAGTTTAAACTGGCCGGCGGGATGGAATGAGCAGTTCTTC CASSLNWPAGWNEQFF
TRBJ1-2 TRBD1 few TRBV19 TGTGCCAGTAGGATAGGGTTGGACAGGGATAACTATGGCTACACCTTC CASRIGLDRDNYGYTF
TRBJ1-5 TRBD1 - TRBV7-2 TGTGCCAGCAGCGCATTCCGGGACAGGGTTTTCAATCAGCCCCAGCATTTT CASSAFRDRVFNQPQHF
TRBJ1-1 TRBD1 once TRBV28 TGTGCCAGCAGTCCCGGACAGGGAGCCACTGAAGCTTTCTTT CASSPGQGATEAFF
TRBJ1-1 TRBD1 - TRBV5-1 TGCGCCAGCAGGGGACAGGGATCGAACACTGAAGCTTTCTTT CASRGQGSNTEAFF
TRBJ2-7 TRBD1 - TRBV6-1 TGTGCCAGCAGTAACCAGGGGGAGAGGGGTTACGAGCAGTACTTC CASSNQGERGYEQYF
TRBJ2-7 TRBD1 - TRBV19 TGTGCCAGTAGCTCGCTTGGGGGACAGGGGTTCGAGCAGTACTTC CASSSLGGQGFEQYF
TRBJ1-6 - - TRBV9 TGTGCCAGCAGCGTAGCAGGGAACAATAATTCACCCCTCCACTTT CASSVAGNNNSPLHF
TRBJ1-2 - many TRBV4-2 TGTGCCAGCAGCCAAGACGCGTATGGCTACACCTTC CASSQDAYGYTF
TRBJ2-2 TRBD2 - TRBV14 TGTGCCAGCAGCCACGTCTTCTGGAGCGGGGGACCTACCGGGGAGCTGTTTTTT CASSHVFWSGGPTGELFF
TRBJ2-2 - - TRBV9 TGTGCCAGCAGCCCCCACCGGGGGGAGCTGTTTTTT CASSPHRGELFF
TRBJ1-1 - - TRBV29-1 TGCAGCGTTGATCACCTGGGGGGGGAAGCTTTCTTT CSVDHLGGEAFF
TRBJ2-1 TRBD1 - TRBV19 TGTGCCAGTAGTATGGGACAGGGGGTGGCTGAGCAGTTCTTC CASSMGQGVAEQFF
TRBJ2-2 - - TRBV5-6 TGTGCCAGCAGCTTAGAGGACAAAGGGCGGGACAGACGCCCCGGGGAGCTGTTTTTT CASSLEDKGRDRRPGELFF
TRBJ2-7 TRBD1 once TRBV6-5 TGTGCCAGCAGTTACGGCGGGACAGGGGAAGAGCAGTACTTC CASSYGGTGEEQYF
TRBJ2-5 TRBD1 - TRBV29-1 TGCAGCGTTGATCCTGGACAGGTTGGGAAGACCCAGTACTTC CSVDPGQVGKTQYF
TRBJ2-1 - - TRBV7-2 TGTGCCAGCAGCCTAACAGCTAACTCCTACAATGAGCAGTTCTTC CASSLTANSYNEQFF
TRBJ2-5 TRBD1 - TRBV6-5 TGTGCCAGCAGTTACGCTCGGACAGGGGGTGGAGAGACCCAGTACTTC CASSYARTGGGETQYF
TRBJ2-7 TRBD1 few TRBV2 TGTGCCAATTATGACAGGGACACCTACGAGCAGTACTTC CANYDRDTYEQYF
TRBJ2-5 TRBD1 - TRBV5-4 TGTGCCAGCAGCCCTCCGGGACAGGGCCAAGAGACCCAGTACTTC CASSPPGQGQETQYF
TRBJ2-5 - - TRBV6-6 TGTGCCAGCAGCCCCGGTCAAGTGGGGAGGCAAGAGACCCAGTACTTC CASSPGQVGRQETQYF
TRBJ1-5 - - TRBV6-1 TGTGCCAGCAAATTGAGAGGGAGCAATCAGCCCCAGCATTTT CASKLRGSNQPQHF
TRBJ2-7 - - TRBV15 TGTGCCACCAGCAGAGATTACGGCAGGGCGCCGGGCGAGCAGTACTTC CATSRDYGRAPGEQYF
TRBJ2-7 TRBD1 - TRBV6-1 TGTGCCAGTAACCGGGACAGGGGTCCCTACGAGCAGTACTTC CASNRDRGPYEQYF
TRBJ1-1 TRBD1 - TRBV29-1 TGCAGCGCACAGGGGCTGAACACTGAAGCTTTCTTT CSAQGLNTEAFF
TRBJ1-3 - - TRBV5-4 TGTGCCAGCAGCTTGGATCCAGGATCTGGAAACACCATATATTTT CASSLDPGSGNTIYF
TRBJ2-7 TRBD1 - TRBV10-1 TGCGCCAGCAGTGCAACAACGGGACAGGACTCCTACGAGCAGTACTTC CASSATTGQDSYEQYF
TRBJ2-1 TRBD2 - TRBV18 TGTGCCAGCTCACCAATCAGCGGGAGGGGCAGCGATGAGCAGTTCTTC CASSPISGRGSDEQFF
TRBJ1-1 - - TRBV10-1 TGCGCCAGCAGTGAGTCGATGAGGGCTGAAGCTTTCTTT CASSESMRAEAFF
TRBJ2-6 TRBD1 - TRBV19 TGTGCCAGTAGCCAATTCCCCTCAGCGACAGGGTCTGGGGCCAACGTCCTGACTTTC CASSQFPSATGSGANVLTF
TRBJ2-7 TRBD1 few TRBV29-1 TGCAGCGCCTCCGGGACAGGGTTTTTCGAGCAGTACTTC CSASGTGFFEQYF
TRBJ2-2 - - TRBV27 TGTGCCAGCAGTTTAGCAGGTTGGCACCCAAACACCGGGGAGCTGTTTTTT CASSLAGWHPNTGELFF
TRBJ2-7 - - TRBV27 TGTGCCAGCAGTTTGGGGGGGGGCGCCTCGTACGAGCAGTACTTC CASSLGGGASYEQYF
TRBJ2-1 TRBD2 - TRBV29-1 TGCAGCGTTGTGACTAGCGGGAGGAATGAGCAGTTCTTC CSVVTSGRNEQFF
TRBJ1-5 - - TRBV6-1 TGTGCCAGCAGTGATATGTGGGCTAAGGGGAATCAGCCCCAGCATTTT CASSDMWAKGNQPQHF
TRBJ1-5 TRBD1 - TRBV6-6 TGTGCCAGCAGTTACAATACGGGACAGGGTAATCAGCCCCAGCATTTT CASSYNTGQGNQPQHF
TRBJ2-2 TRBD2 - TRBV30 TGTGCCTGGAGTCCTACTAGCGGGACGGCTTCCGGGGAGCTGTTTTTT CAWSPTSGTASGELFF
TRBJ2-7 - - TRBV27 TGTGCCAGCAGTTTTAGCACCGCCTACGAGCAGTACTTC CASSFSTAYEQYF
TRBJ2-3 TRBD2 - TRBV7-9 TGTGCCAGCAGCTATCTACAGGGTAGCGGGGGAGATACGCAGTATTTT CASSYLQGSGGDTQYF
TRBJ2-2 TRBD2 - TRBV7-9 TGTGCCAGCAGCTTGGGGGGGGACACCGGGGAGCTGTTTTTT CASSLGGDTGELFF
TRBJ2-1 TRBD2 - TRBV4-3 TGCGCCAGCAGCCAACTAGCGGGAGGAAATGAGCAGTTCTTC CASSQLAGGNEQFF
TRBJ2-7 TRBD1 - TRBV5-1 TGCGCCAGCAGCTCCCCCGGGACAGGGAGCGACGAGCAGTACTTC CASSSPGTGSDEQYF
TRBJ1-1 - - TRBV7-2 TGTGCCAGCAGCTTATACCAGGGTGGAGCTTTCTTT CASSLYQGGAFF
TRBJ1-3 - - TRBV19 TGTGCCAGTAGACCACGGGCGGGTCGGCGTGAAAACACCATATATTTT CASRPRAGRRENTIYF
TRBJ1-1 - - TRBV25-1 TGTGCCAGCAGGCAGGGGCTGAACACTGAAGCTTTCTTT CASRQGLNTEAFF
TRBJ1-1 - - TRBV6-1 TGTGCCAGCAGTGAAGGTGGGGCAAACGAAGCTTTCTTT CASSEGGANEAFF
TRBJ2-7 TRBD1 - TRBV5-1 TGCGCCAGCAACAGGCCAGGGGGAGAGCAGTACTTC CASNRPGGEQYF
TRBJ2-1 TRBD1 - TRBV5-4 TGTGCCAGCAGCGTAGACCGGGACAGATACAATGAGCAGTTCTTC CASSVDRDRYNEQFF
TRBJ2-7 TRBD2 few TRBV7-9 TGTGCCAGCAGCTTCTTTGCGGCGGGAGCTATCTACGAGCAGTACTTC CASSFFAAGAIYEQYF